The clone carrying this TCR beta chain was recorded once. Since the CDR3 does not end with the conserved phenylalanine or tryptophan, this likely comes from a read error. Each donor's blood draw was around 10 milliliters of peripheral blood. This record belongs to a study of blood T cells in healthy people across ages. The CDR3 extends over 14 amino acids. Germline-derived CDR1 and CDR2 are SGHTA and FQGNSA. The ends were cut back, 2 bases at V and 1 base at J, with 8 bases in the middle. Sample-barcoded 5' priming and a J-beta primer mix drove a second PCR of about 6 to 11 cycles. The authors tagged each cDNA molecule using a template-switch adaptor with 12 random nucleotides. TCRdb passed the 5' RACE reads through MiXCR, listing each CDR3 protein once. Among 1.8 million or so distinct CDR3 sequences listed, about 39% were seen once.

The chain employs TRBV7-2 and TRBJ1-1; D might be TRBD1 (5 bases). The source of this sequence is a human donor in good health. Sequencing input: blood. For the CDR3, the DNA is TGTGCCAGCAGCTTAAGGGGTCGGAACACTGAAGCTTTCCTT. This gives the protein CASSLRGRNTEAFL.